This T cell receptor (beta chain) originates from a study of blood T cells in healthy people across ages. This clonotype was observed a handful of times. With a J-beta primer mix and a sample-barcoded 5' primer, a second PCR ran roughly 6 to 11 cycles. TCRdb called the 5' RACE reads again in MiXCR, with one record for every CDR3 protein. The table lists some 1,000,000 distinct CDR3 sequences, about 23% of them singletons, with about 0.8% in the top ten. Another study also made use of these data, one on T cells of mothers and their children.

The sequencing sample was made of blood. The receptor was isolated from a girl aged 2 to 9 in good health.

CDR3 residues: CASSAQGYTSYSGNTIYF. For the CDR3, the DNA is TGTGCCAGCAGCGCCCAGGGATACACCTCCTACTCTGGAAACACCATATATTTT. This sequence joins TRBV9 and TRBJ1-3; D might be TRBD1 (5 bases). V lost 3 bases and J 0 bases, leaving 19 bases between the germline ends. CDR3 length: 18 residues. Germline V gene lookup returns CDR1 SGDLS and CDR2 YYNGEE.